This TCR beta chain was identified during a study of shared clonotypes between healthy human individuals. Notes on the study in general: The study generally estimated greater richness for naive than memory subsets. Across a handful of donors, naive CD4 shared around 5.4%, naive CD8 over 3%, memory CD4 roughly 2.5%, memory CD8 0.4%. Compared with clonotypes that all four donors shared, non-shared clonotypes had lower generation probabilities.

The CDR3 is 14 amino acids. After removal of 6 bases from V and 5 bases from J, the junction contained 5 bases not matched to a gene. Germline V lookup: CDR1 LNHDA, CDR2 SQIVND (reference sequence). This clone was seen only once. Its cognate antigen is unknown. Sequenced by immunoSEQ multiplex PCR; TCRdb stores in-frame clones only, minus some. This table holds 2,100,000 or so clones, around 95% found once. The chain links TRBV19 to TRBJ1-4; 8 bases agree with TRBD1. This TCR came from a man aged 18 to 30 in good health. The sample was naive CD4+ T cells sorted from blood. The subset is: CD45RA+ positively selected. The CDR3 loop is CASSGQGKNEKLFF. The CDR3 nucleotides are TGTGCCAGTAGCGGACAGGGTAAAAATGAAAAACTGTTTTTT.